This record looks at one T cell receptor (beta chain) sequence and its context. Its antigen remains undetermined. Per-nucleotide qualities are absent, and no much larger clonotype sits a single base away. V loses 0 bases, J loses 14 bases, and the germline ends lie 13 bases apart. The CDR3, from cysteine to phenylalanine, totals 13 residues. Just the 39-base CDR3 DNA is kept, in frame starting at base 1. CDR1 and CDR2, per the germline V gene, are SGHNT and YENEEA. This sample was included in a study of preoperative IRX-2 immunotherapy in early breast cancer (dated by TCRdb to between 2018 and 2021). The library was prepared using the immunoSEQ multiplex PCR assay. TCRdb mirrors the immuneACCESS table, restricted to in-frame sequences. Some clones are absent from its copies; in checked studies, under half trace to an unresolved V gene, and the reason for the others is unknown. The sample table holds 25,000 or so clones, of which 80% to 90% were seen once. The top ten constitute around 9.5% of the sample.

In light of the paper, this sample's treatment or condition label describes: preoperative locoregional IRX-2 cytokine immunotherapy. The samples were obtained from a phase Ib study that tested preoperative, locoregional IRX-2 cytokine immunotherapy designed to prime immune responses. Before surgery, IRX-2 was given to the donors, who were patients with early-stage breast cancer. The chain couples TRBV11-3 to TRBJ2-2; the D gene is perhaps TRBD1, on 5 matching bases. The receptor's source is a human donor with breast cancer. This specimen consisted of tumor tissue, obtained after IRX-2 immunotherapy. The DNA sequence reads TGTGCCAGCAGCTTAGATCCTAGACAGACCCTGTTTTTT. The encoded protein is CASSLDPRQTLFF. The CDR3, completed at both ends by the reference TRBV11-3 and TRBJ2-2 genes, gives the full variable domain EAGVVQSPRYKIIEKKQPVAFWCNPISGHNTLYWYLQNLGQGPELLIRYENEEAVDDSQLPKDRFSAERLKGVDSTLKIQPAELGDSAVYLCASSLDPRQTLFFGEGSRLTVL.